This T cell receptor (beta chain) was retrieved from a study of identical twins. Among all donors, each was a healthy Caucasian. In this sample, this clonotype turned up a few times. Its target is not known. CDR3 length: 13 amino acids. Germline assignment: CDR1 DFQATT and CDR2 SNEGSKA (reference sequence). The V end lost 4 bases, the J end lost 4 bases, and 11 bases lay between the germline ends. Template switching added a universal primer site, and cDNA bore unique molecular identifiers. TCRdb reprocessed the 5' RACE reads with MiXCR, giving one entry per CDR3 protein. Here the sample spans about 700,000 distinct CDR3 sequences, 5.5% to 6.5% being singletons. Findings of the study overall: In cord blood, abundant beta clonotypes had fewer insertions; memory showed no trend. Models underestimated TCR alpha sharing (out-of-frame) in monozygotic twins.

The chain links TRBV20-1 to TRBJ2-1, with a possible D match to TRBD2 (6 bases). Sequencing was carried out using naive T cells sorted from blood. The clonotype originates from a man between 18 and 29 years old in good health. The CDR3 reads CSATTGTYNEQFF. The CDR3 DNA reads TGCAGTGCTACCACCGGGACTTACAATGAGCAGTTCTTC.